This entry concerns a single TCR beta chain. It has no known antigen specificity. Base qualities are missing; no much larger clone stands one base away. This entry is derived from a study of shared T cell receptors in the human thymus listed by TCRdb under 2021. At the level of the whole study: The study examined how self-reactive, shared T-cell receptor alpha chains are generated in the human thymus.

Counted from cysteine to phenylalanine, this CDR3 has 12 amino acids. Of all the DNA, just the CDR3 is kept, 36 bases in frame from base 1. Trimming at the junction amounts to 4 bases on V and 2 bases on J, and the germline ends lie 3 bases apart. CDR1 and CDR2, looked up from the germline V gene, are ENHRY and SYGVKD. Library preparation employed the immunoSEQ multiplex PCR assay. TCRdb holds this immuneACCESS table with in-frame rearrangements only. Some clones are missing; in checked studies, unresolved V genes explain under half, and the rest has no known cause. The sample table shows hundreds of thousands of clones, and about 89% are seen once. Of the sample, roughly 0.0089% falls within the top ten clones. This sample also appeared in a second study, on human thymus T cells. That second publication adds: Immunologically healthy infants undergoing open corrective cardiac surgery for congenital heart defects in Finland were used as donors. Thymus tissue was collected as surgical resects that were removed during corrective cardiac surgery. Biased V and J gene segment usage appeared to be present in both thymic and peripheral blood repertoires. Highly overlapping thymic TCR repertoires among unrelated individuals were reported in the related research. The study used 7 or 8 infant thymus samples plus four related peripheral blood samples to characterize TCR alpha and beta repertoires. Donor ages ranging from roughly 6 to 244 days were recorded, and several male and two female infants were included in the cohort. After being mechanically released from the tissue, thymocytes were kept at -70 degrees C in pellets of roughly 8.5-34 million cells. Genomic DNA was extracted from frozen cell pellets with a QIAsymphony instrument. Using the immunoSEQ multiplex PCR assay, the TCRB and TCRAD loci were amplified from a standardized quantity of quality-controlled genomic DNA. Amplicons spanned the V(D)J region at a length sufficient to cover the CDR3 and identify V and J genes. The amplicons were sequenced on an Illumina platform via the commercial immunoSEQ service. Primer bias and sequencing errors were corrected as previously described, and TCRAD and TCRB were defined on the basis of the IMGT database. Analysis of the repertoires was done with immunoSEQ Analyzer 3.0 and VDJTools and included basic statistics, V/J segment usage, diversity estimates, rarefaction and pairwise overlap. Chao1, ChaoE, Efron-Thisted, Shannon and inverse Simpson indices were used to estimate diversity, which was also estimated on datasets down-sampled to the smallest sample. For repertoire overlap, CDR3 nucleotide sequence, V gene and J gene had to match strictly, and clustering was done by Jaccard-based multidimensional scaling. On average, about 810,000 unique TCRB clonotypes were obtained from thymus samples, compared with approximately 82,000 from blood samples.

Input material: thymocytes. This receptor chain uses TRBV10-3 and TRBJ1-3, with no D gene named confidently. The clonotype was recovered from a boy under three years old with a congenital heart defect. Donor details come from another sample of the same person, matched by shared clones. CDR3 loop: CAISGPGNTIYF. The nucleotide sequence reads as follows: TGTGCCATCAGTGGGCCTGGAAACACCATATATTTT.